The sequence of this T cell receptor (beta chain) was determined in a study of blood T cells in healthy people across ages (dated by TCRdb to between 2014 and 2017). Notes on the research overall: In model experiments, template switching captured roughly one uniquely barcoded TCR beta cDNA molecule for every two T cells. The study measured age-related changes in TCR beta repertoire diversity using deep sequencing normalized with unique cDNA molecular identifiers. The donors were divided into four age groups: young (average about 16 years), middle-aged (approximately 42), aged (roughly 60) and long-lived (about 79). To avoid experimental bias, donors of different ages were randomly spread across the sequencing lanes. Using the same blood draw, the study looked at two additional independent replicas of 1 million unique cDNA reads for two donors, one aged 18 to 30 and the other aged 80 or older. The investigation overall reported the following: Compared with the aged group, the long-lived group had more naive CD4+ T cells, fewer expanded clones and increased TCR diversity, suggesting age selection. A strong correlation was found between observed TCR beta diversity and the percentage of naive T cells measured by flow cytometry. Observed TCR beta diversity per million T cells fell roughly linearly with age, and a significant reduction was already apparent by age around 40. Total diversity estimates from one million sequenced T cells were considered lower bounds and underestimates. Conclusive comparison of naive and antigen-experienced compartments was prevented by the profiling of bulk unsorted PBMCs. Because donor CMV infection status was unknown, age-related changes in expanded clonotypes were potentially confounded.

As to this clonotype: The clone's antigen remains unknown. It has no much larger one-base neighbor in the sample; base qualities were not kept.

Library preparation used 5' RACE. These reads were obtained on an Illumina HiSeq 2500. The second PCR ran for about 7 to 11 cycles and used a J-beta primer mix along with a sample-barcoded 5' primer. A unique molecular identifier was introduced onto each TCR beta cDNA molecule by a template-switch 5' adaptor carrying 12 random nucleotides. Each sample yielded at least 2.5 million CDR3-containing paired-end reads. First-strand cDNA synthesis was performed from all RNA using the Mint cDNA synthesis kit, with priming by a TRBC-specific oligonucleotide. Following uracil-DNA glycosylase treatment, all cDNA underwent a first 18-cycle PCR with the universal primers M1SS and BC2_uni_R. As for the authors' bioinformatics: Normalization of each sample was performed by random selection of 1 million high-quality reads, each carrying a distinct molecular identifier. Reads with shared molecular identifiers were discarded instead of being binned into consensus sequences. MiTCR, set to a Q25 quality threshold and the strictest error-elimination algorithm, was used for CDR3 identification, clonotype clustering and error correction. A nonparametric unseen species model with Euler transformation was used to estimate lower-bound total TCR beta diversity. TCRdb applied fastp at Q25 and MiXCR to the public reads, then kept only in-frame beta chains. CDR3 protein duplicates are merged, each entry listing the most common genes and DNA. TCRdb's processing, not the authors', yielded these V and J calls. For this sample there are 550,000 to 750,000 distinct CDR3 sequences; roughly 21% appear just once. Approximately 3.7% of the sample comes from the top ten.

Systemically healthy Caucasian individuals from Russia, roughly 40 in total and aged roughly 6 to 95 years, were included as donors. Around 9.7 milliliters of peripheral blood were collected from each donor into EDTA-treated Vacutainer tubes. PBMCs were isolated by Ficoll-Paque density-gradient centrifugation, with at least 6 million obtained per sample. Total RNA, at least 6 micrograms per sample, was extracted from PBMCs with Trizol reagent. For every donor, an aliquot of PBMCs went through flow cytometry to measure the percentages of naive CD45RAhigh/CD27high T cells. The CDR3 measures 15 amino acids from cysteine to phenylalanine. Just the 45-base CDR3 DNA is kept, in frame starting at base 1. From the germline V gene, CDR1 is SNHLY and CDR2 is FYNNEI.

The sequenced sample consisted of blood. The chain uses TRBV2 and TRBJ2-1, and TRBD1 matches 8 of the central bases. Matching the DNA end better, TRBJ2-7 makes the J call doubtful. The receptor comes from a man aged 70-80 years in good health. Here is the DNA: TGTGCCAGCAGACTTAACAGGGGGATCTCCTACGAGCAGTACTTC. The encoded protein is CASRLNRGISYEQYF.